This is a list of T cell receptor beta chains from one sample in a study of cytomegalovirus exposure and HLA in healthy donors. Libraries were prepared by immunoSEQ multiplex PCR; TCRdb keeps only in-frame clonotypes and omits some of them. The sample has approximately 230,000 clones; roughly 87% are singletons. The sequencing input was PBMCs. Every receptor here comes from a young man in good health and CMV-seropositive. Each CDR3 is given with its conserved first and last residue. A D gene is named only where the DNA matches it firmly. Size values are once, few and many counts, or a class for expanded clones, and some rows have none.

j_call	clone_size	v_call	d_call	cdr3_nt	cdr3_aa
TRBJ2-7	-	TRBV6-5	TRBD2	TGTGCCAGCAGTTGGGGGGTTAGCGGGAGTCAATACGAGCAGTACTTC	CASSWGVSGSQYEQYF
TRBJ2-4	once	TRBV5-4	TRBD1	TGTGCCAGCAGCTTGCAGGGGGCCTCCAAAAACATTCAGTACTTC	CASSLQGASKNIQYF
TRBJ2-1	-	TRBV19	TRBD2	TGTGCCAGTAGTACCAACGTAGCGGGCGGGGACAATGAGCAGTTCTTC	CASSTNVAGGDNEQFF
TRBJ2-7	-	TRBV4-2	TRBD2	TGTGCCAGCAGCCACTGGACTAGCGGGAGGCTTGATGAGCAGTACTTC	CASSHWTSGRLDEQYF
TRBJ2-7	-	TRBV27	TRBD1	TGTGCCAGCAGTCCCCGACAGGGGCTAGAAACCTACGAGCAGTACTTC	CASSPRQGLETYEQYF
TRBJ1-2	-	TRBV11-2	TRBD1	TGTGCCAGCAGCTCGGGACAGGGGGGATACTATGGCTACACCTTC	CASSSGQGGYYGYTF
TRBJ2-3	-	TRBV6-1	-	TGTGCCAGCAGTGTTAGCGGATCCACAGATACGCAGTATTTT	CASSVSGSTDTQYF
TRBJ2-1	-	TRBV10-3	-	TGTGCCATCTTTCCCTCGGCGGGTGGGTCTTACAATGAGCAGTTCTTC	CAIFPSAGGSYNEQFF
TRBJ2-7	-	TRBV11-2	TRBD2	TGTGCCAGCAGCTTGGGGACTAGCGGGAGGGGGTACGAGCAGTACTTC	CASSLGTSGRGYEQYF
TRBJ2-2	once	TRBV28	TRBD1	TGTGCCAGCAGTCCACCTCGACAGGGGGGTACCGGGGAGCTGTTTTTT	CASSPPRQGGTGELFF
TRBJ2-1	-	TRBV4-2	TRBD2	TGTGCCAGCAGCCAAGATTTTTATACTAGCGGGAGTGCTGAGCAGTTCTTC	CASSQDFYTSGSAEQFF
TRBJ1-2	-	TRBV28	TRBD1	TGTGCCAGCAGCCCTGGGGGACAGGGAGATTATGGCTACACCTTC	CASSPGGQGDYGYTF
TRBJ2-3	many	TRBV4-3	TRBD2	TGCGCCAGCAGCCAAGATCTAGCGGGAGGGCCAGATACGCAGTATTTT	CASSQDLAGGPDTQYF
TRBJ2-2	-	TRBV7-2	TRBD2	TGTGCCAGCAGCTCAGGTAGCGGGAACAGCGCCGGGGAGCTGTTTTTT	CASSSGSGNSAGELFF
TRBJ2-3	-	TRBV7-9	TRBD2	TGTGCCAGCAGCTTAGAGACTAGCGGACTCACAGATACGCAGTATTTT	CASSLETSGLTDTQYF
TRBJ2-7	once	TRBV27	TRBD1	TGTGCCAGCAGTTTAGGGACAGGGCCGTCCTACGAGCAGTACTTC	CASSLGTGPSYEQYF
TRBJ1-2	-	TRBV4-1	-	TGCGCCAGCAGCCAAGAAGCAGGCCCCGGGTATGGCTACACCTTC	CASSQEAGPGYGYTF
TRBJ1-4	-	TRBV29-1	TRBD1	TGCAGCGCGACAGGGTCTCGGAATGAAAAACTGTTTTTT	CSATGSRNEKLFF
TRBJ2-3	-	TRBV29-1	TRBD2	TGCAGCGTTGGGGACCTAGCGGGGAAAAGCACAGATACGCAGTATTTT	CSVGDLAGKSTDTQYF
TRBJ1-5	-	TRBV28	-	TGTGCCAGCGGGAGCCCGGACCATGGCAATCAGCCCCAGCATTTT	CASGSPDHGNQPQHF
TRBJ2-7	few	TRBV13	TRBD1	TGTGCCAGCAGCTTAGGCCAGGGACAGGGAAGTTCCTACGAGCAGTACTTC	CASSLGQGQGSSYEQYF
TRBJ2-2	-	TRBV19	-	TGTGCCAGTAGTATGAGGAGGGCCCCGGAAGGGGAGCTGTTTTTT	CASSMRRAPEGELFF
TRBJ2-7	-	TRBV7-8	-	TGTGCCAGCGGCAGGATACAGGCATTCGAGCAGTACTTC	CASGRIQAFEQYF
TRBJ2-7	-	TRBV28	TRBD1	TGTGCCAGCAGTTTGGGACAGTCCTACGAGCAGTACTTC	CASSLGQSYEQYF
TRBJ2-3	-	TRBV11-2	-	TGTGCCAGCAGCTTAGGGAGCACAGATACGCAGTATTTT	CASSLGSTDTQYF
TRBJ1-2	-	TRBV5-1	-	TGCGCCAGCAGCTTGCCGGGGACTAACTATGGCTACACCTTC	CASSLPGTNYGYTF
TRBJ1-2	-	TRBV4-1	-	TGCGCCAGCAGCCATGACGACCCAGGCTACACCTTC	CASSHDDPGYTF
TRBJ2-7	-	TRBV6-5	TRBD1	TGTGCCAGCAGTTCCCGGGACAGGGGGAGTTACGAGCAGTACTTC	CASSSRDRGSYEQYF
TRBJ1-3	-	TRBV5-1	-	TGCGCCAGCAGCTTGGCCCCAACTTTCTCTGGAAACACCATATATTTT	CASSLAPTFSGNTIYF
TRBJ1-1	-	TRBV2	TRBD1	TGTGCCAGCAGGGACCTCGGGGGCAGGGGGGACACTGAAGCTTTCTTT	CASRDLGGRGDTEAFF
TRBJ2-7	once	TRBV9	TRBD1	TGTGCCAGCAGCGCCACCGGGACAGGAGGCGAGCAGTACTTC	CASSATGTGGEQYF
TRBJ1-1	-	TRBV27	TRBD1	TGTGCCAGCAGTTTATGGGGACAGGGAGGCACTGAAGCTTTCTTT	CASSLWGQGGTEAFF
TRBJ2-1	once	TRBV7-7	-	TGTGCCAGCAGCTTAGAAGGTTCGGGTGAGCAGTTCTTC	CASSLEGSGEQFF
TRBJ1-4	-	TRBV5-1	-	TGCGCCAGCAGCTCCGAGGGTGCTAATGAAAAACTGTTTTTT	CASSSEGANEKLFF
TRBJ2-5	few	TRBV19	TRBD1	TGTGCCAGCGCTGGGACAGGGTATCCCCAAGAGACCCAGTACTTC	CASAGTGYPQETQYF
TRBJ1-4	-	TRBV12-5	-	TGTGCTAGTGGTTTGCCACCCCCCAGGGGAAATGCAACTAATGAAAAACTGTTTTTT	CASGLPPPRGNATNEKLFF
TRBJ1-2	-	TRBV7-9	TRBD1	TGTGCCAGCAGCAAGGACAGGGCTCCTGGCTACACCTTC	CASSKDRAPGYTF
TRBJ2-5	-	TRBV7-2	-	TGTGCCAGTGATGAGTGGGGGACGTACCAAGAGACCCAGTACTTC	CASDEWGTYQETQYF
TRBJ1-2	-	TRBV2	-	TGTGCCAGCAGTGAAATCGAGGGATTAGGAGGCTACACCTTC	CASSEIEGLGGYTF
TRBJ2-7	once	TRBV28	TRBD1	TGTGCCAGCAGTTCCGCCGACAGGGCATACTACGAGCAGTACTTC	CASSSADRAYYEQYF
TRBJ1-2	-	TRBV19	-	TGTGCCAGTAGTATTGGGGCCAACTATGGCTACACCTTC	CASSIGANYGYTF
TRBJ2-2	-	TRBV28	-	TGTGCCAGCAGTCTATCAGGGTTGGGCGGGGAGCTGTTTTTT	CASSLSGLGGELFF
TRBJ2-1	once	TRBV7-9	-	TGTGCCAGCACCAGGGATGAGCAGTTCTTC	CASTRDEQFF
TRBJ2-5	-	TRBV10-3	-	TGTGCCATCAGTGAGAGAGAGACCCAGTACTTC	CAISERETQYF
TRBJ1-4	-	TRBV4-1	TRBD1	TGCGCCAGCAGCCCCCTCGGGGACAGGTTCGGCGAAAAACTGTTTTTT	CASSPLGDRFGEKLFF
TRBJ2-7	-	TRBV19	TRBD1	TGTGCCAGTAGTATCTCATCGGGACAGGGCCCCTACGAGCAGTACTTC	CASSISSGQGPYEQYF